This T cell receptor beta chain was captured by sequencing in a study of T cells in Graves' hyperthyroidism and ophthalmopathy (dated by TCRdb to the late 2010s). Broadly, across the study: Peripheral blood was sampled at the time of initial diagnosis, prior to any treatment. To identify TCR V-J signatures that set the groups apart, the researchers used a discovery cohort of more than 95 patients, made up of around 40 with Graves' ophthalmopathy and around 58 with stable Graves' hyperthyroidism. An independent validation cohort of around 19 hyperthyroidism patients and 17 patients who later progressed to ophthalmopathy tested prospective prediction of ophthalmopathy. For training and testing, the 80 to 100 patients in the discovery cohort were randomly divided in a 7:3 ratio. In about 6 Graves' hyperthyroidism patients, the study also compared T-cell repertoires from thyroid tissue with T-cell repertoires from blood. After blood sampling, hyperthyroidism patients were treated with methimazole at a starting dose of 30 mg daily, and ophthalmopathy patients were treated with high-dose intravenous methylprednisolone. TCR Vbeta CDR3 sequencing of 140 or so peripheral blood samples (43 ophthalmopathy, 75 hyperthyroidism and roughly 17 progressor patients) is reported in the paper.

The full study reports these points: In validation, the model predicted progression to ophthalmopathy a median of 6.5 months before onset, with approximately 71% sensitivity and about 75% specificity. A model built on a 13 V-J signature distinguished ophthalmopathy from stable hyperthyroidism, reaching approximately 89% sensitivity and about 81% specificity in cross-validation and 80%/75% in testing. Most expanded thyroid clonotypes (frequency above 0.001) were also detected in blood, suggesting blood repertoires may reflect thyroid immune responses. No statistical method was used to fix the sample size in advance, and group allocation was not hidden from the investigators.

Amplification of TCR beta CDR3 regions was carried out from RNA transcripts. For the first round of RT-PCR on the TCR CDR3, the HTBI primer set was used together with the Qiagen OneStep RT-PCR kit. A second multiplex PCR round built the libraries, followed by size selection and purification. The libraries were sequenced on an Illumina HiSeq2000 using paired-end 100 bp reads. Per the authors' processing: SOAPnuke was used to process the raw data, with reads discarded if the reads contained adapters or uncalled bases, had a mean Phred below 15, or lacked an exact constant-primer or identifier match. COPE v1.2.5 was used to merge high-quality paired reads, and clonotypes were defined as unique nucleotide sequences. MiTCR v1.1 was used to align clonotypes to the IMGT TRBV, TRBD and TRBJ reference segments. The analysis was restricted to V-J combinations with a frequency above 0.0001, which together covered about 99% of the repertoires. The TCS score was defined as the ratio of F50 (clonal expansion) to E x V (chaos), calculated using BLOSUM62-based TCRdist between CDR3 peptides within each V-J. Welch's t-statistics and random forest reduced fewer than 600 V-J features to roughly 13, which were used in a naive Bayes classifier (R e1071). The public reads were reanalyzed by TCRdb: fastp trimming at Q25, MiXCR alignment, in-frame beta chains only. Rows with a matching CDR3 protein are joined into one entry that keeps the most common DNA and genes. TCRdb, not the original authors, processed these V and J calls. The sample table contains roughly 650,000 distinct CDR3 sequences; only one count was recorded for roughly 16% of them. The ten largest clones capture approximately 3.5% of the sample.

This clonotype was detected ten times or more. The antigen it binds to is not known. Per-base qualities were not stored, and no clone one base away is much larger. From the cysteine through the phenylalanine, the CDR3 covers 14 amino acids. The retained sequence is limited to the CDR3, 42 bases, with the frame set at the first base. V has 5 bases trimmed and J has 7 bases trimmed; junction bases matching no gene number 5. Ophthalmopathy patients had moderately to severely active disease, Clinical Activity Score of at least 3, NOSPECS grade of at least 4, and duration under 3 months. Patients with uncontrolled infections, other autoimmune diseases, pregnancy or lactation were excluded. Clinical symptoms, serum thyroxine and TRAb, thyroid ultrasound, and orbital computed tomography formed the basis for the diagnoses. PBMCs were separated from 10 ml of fresh peripheral blood using Ficoll-Paque density gradient centrifugation. Total RNA was extracted with Trizol reagent, and quality was checked on an Agilent 2100 Bioanalyzer.

This sequence uses TRBV12-3 or TRBV12-4 and TRBJ2-1; 10 nucleotides in the junction match TRBD2. The specimen sequenced was blood. The sequence came from a woman aged 35 to 49 with Graves' ophthalmopathy. The nucleotide sequence reads as follows: TGTGCCAGCAGTCCCGATAGCGGGAGGAATGAGCAGTTCTTC. Translation gives CASSPDSGRNEQFF.